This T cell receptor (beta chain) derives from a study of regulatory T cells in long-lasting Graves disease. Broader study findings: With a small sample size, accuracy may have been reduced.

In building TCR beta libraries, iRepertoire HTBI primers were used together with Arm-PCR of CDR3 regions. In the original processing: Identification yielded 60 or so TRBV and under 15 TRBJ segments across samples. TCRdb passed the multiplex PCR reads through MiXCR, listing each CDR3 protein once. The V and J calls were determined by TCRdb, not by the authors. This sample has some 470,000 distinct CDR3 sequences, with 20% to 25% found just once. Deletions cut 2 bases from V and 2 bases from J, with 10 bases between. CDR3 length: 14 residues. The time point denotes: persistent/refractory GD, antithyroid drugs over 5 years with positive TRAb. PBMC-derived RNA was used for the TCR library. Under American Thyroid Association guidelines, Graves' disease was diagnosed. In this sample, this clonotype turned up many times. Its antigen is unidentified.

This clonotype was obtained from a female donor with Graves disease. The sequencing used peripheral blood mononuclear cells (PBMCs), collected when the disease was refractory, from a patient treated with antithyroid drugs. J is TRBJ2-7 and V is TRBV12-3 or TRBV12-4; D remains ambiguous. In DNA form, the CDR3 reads TGTGCCAGCAGTTTAAGGAGTGGGACCTACGAGCAGTACTTC. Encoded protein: CASSLRSGTYEQYF.